The T cell receptor (beta chain) under discussion was sequenced for a study of blood T cell repertoires in COVID-19. On the study more broadly: Samples representing acute and convalescent COVID-19 were sourced from the United States, Italy and Spain.

CDR1 and CDR2 (germline): SGHNT, YENEEA. The CDR3 contains 13 residues. The V end was cut by 3 bases, the J end by 10 bases, with 13 bases between. Per the original data handling: Reference gene primer amplification yielded estimated nucleated cell counts. Some clones are missing from TCRdb's copy, which holds only in-frame ones; the method was immunoSEQ multiplex PCR. The V and J calls and clone size are taken from that table; D and trimming were inferred from the DNA. The sample lists a few hundred thousand clones; around 89% were seen once. V and J are TRBV11-3 and TRBJ2-1; D unclear. The TCR sequence derives from a woman younger than 45 with COVID-19, enrolled during active disease. Sequenced input: peripheral blood. Written as DNA, the CDR3 is TGTGCCAGCAGCTTCGAAAGCGCTCGGGAGCAGTTCTTC. Amino acids: CASSFESAREQFF.